The following is a T cell receptor (beta chain) sequence with its context. Germline V gene data show CDR1 as SGHVS and CDR2 as FQNEAQ. This CDR3 has 16 amino acids. V dropped 6 bases and J dropped 2 bases, with 18 bases sitting between them. The sample is drawn from a study of T-cell reconstitution after alpha-beta-depleted transplantation in children. TCRbeta library preparation incorporated unique molecular identifiers. A single record per CDR3 protein comes from TCRdb applying MiXCR to the PCR reads. This sample carries 150,000 to 250,000 distinct CDR3 sequences, about 14% of them seen once, and the ten largest clones take approximately 13%.

This material consisted of PBMCs from the stem cell graft donor, taken from the stem cell graft. The rearrangement links TRBV7-8 to TRBJ2-3, with a weak D call TRBD2 (5 bases). This receptor was obtained from a human donor who donated a stem cell graft to a child with acute lymphoblastic leukemia. CDR3 residues: CASSPYDYSFTDTQYF. In nucleotides, the CDR3 is TGTGCCAGCAGTCCCTACGACTACTCATTCACAGATACGCAGTATTTT.